This TCR beta chain appears in the sequencing data of a study of blood T cell repertoires in COVID-19. Study background: PBMCs, B-cell-depleted T cells, or T cells provided the cDNA or gDNA that made up the material.

Per the original methods: Cell counts per sample came from amplifying reference gene primers. Here immunoSEQ multiplex PCR was the method, and the copy in TCRdb shows in-frame clones only, minus some. V and J calls and clone size are copied from that table; D and trimming were computed from the DNA. The sample includes some 180,000 clones, 70% to 80% of them seen just once. With 3 bases removed from V and 6 bases from J, the gap between germline ends came to 12 bases. CDR1 is SGHRS and CDR2 is YFSETQ in the germline V gene. The CDR3 sequence is 13 residues long. The receptor was isolated from a woman between 40 and 50 years old with COVID-19, enrolled during active disease. This sequence joins TRBV5-1 and TRBJ1-2; D remains ambiguous. Sample: peripheral blood. The CDR3 region has the DNA TGCGCCAGCAGCTGGACTCCACCGGATGGCTACACCTTC. Encoded protein: CASSWTPPDGYTF.